A single sample gave rise to the 24 T cell receptor beta chains below, sequenced in a study of T-cell reconstitution after alpha-beta-depleted transplantation in children. Unique molecular identifiers tagged the TCRbeta library. TCRdb used MiXCR to reprocess the PCR reads, holding one entry per CDR3 protein. Of around 410,000 distinct CDR3 sequences in the sample, about 11% were seen once. The sequencing here drew on PBMCs from the stem cell graft donor, taken from the stem cell graft. The receptors derive from a human donor who donated a stem cell graft to a child with acute myeloid leukemia.

Ten or more counts support this clonotype. The V gene is TRBV12-3 or TRBV12-4, the J gene TRBJ1-4; 8 bases are a match to TRBD1. With V trimmed by 3 bases and J by 8 bases, 8 bases remained unmatched. This CDR3 is built from 15 residues. The CDR3 spells CASSFNGQGGEKLFF. The CDR3 DNA sequence: TGTGCCAGCAGTTTTAATGGACAGGGCGGGGAAAAACTGTTTTTT.

This chain connects TRBV6-6 to TRBJ2-7; no clear D gene. This CDR3 contains 13 residues. Germline V lookup: CDR1 MNHNY, CDR2 SVGAGI (reference sequence). The V and J ends lost 7 bases and 2 bases respectively, with 12 bases between them. Here the CDR3 DNA reads TGTGCCAGCATCAACCCCACCCCCTACGAGCAGTACTTC. It specifies CASINPTPYEQYF.

This clonotype occurred a few times. This chain uses TRBV6-5 with TRBJ1-1; D remains ambiguous. The V end lost 0 bases, the J end lost 1 base, and 15 bases lay between the germline ends. The V gene's germline CDR1 is MNHEY and CDR2 SVGAGI. The CDR3 totals 17 residues. The CDR3 DNA follows: TGTGCCAGCAGTTACTCGGTTCGGAAGGATGGGAACACTGAAGCTTTCTTT. Amino acids: CASSYSVRKDGNTEAFF.

The genes are TRBV7-2 and TRBJ1-1; D gene ambiguous. Germline-derived CDR1 and CDR2 are SGHTA and FQGNSA. The CDR3 has 14 amino acids. V shed 0 bases and J shed 11 bases, with 16 bases lying between them. The CDR3 protein is CASSLAGSPGAAFF. Written as DNA, the CDR3 is TGTGCCAGCAGCTTAGCGGGATCCCCGGGCGCGGCTTTCTTT.

V is TRBV7-9 and J is TRBJ2-3, with D unresolved. This CDR3 has 14 residues. In germline, CDR1 is SEHNR, CDR2 FQNEAQ (reference sequence). Trimming stripped 5 bases from V and 2 bases from J, with 11 bases between. CDR3 bases: TGTGCCAGCAGCAAAGGAGACTTCACAGATACGCAGTATTTT. This translates into CASSKGDFTDTQYF.

This clonotype has more than one count but fewer than ten. The V gene is TRBV6-1, the J gene TRBJ2-5, with D unresolved. Trimming took 7 bases from V and 5 from J, leaving 5 bases between them. The CDR3 sequence is 10 residues long. CDR1 and CDR2 (germline): MNHNS, SASEGT. The CDR3 DNA sequence: TGTGCCAGCAAGTGGGAGACCCAGTACTTC. Its protein is CASKWETQYF.

This clonotype was observed a handful of times. V usage is TRBV20-1 and J usage is TRBJ2-5; D is undetermined. The length of the CDR3 is 11 residues. Trimming removed 6 bases at V and 5 bases at J, with 10 bases between. Looked up from germline, CDR1 is DFQATT and CDR2 is SNEGSKA (reference sequence). The CDR3 nucleotides read TGCAGTGCCACCCTCTCCGAGACCCAGTACTTC. It translates to CSATLSETQYF.

This clonotype was recorded at least ten times. This rearrangement joins TRBV20-1 to TRBJ2-3; D not resolved. The length of the CDR3 is 13 residues. The V end was cut by 0 bases, the J end by 5 bases, with 9 bases between. CDR1 and CDR2 from the germline V gene are DFQATT and SNEGSKA (reference sequence). The CDR3 DNA reads TGCAGTGCTAGAGATTCGGTCCAAGATACGCAGTATTTT. It translates to CSARDSVQDTQYF.

A remark on this clonotype: This could be a read error, since a much larger clone is one nucleotide away. This rearrangement joins TRBV7-8 to TRBJ2-2; the D call may be TRBD1 or TRBD2 (5 bases each). The V gene's germline CDR1 is SGHVS and CDR2 FQNEAQ. The CDR3 is 14 residues long. The CDR3 region has the DNA TGTGCCAGCAGCTTAGCCCCGAACACCGGGGACCTGTTTTTT. This translates into CASSLAPNTGDLFF.

This clonotype was seen only a few times. J is TRBJ2-3 and V is TRBV29-1; 9 nucleotides align to TRBD2. Germline assignment: CDR1 SQVTM and CDR2 ANQGSEA. The V gene end was trimmed by 7 bases and the J gene end by 3 bases; junction bases not matched to a gene: 8. There are 14 residues in the CDR3. The CDR3 is CSGNSGSGTDTQYF. The CDR3 DNA reads as TGCAGCGGGAATAGCGGGAGCGGTACAGATACGCAGTATTTT.

This clonotype has just a few counts. V is TRBV12-3 or TRBV12-4 and J is TRBJ1-5, with 10 bases lining up with TRBD1. Unmatched junction bases numbered 7, after V lost 6 bases and J lost 5 bases. This CDR3 is built from 15 residues. CDR3 coding DNA: TGTGCCAGCAGCCCCGGGACAGGGGCGCATCAGCCCCAGCATTTT. Translation: CASSPGTGAHQPQHF.

The rearrangement joins TRBV9 to TRBJ1-1; D gene unclear. The V gene lost 1 base and the J gene lost 3 bases, with 7 bases spanning the gap. This CDR3 spans 13 amino acids. Germline-derived CDR1 and CDR2 are SGDLS and YYNGEE. Written as DNA, the CDR3 is TGTGCCAGCAGCGTAACCCCGGACACTGAAGCTTTCTTT. Translating it yields CASSVTPDTEAFF.

This clonotype has at least ten counts. This chain uses TRBV7-2 with TRBJ2-3; no reliable D call. The CDR3 extends over 14 amino acids. Germline V gives CDR1 SGHTA, CDR2 FQGNSA. The V and J ends lost 4 bases and 0 bases respectively, with 8 bases between them. CDR3 in amino acids: CASSSLGSTDTQYF. The CDR3 region has the DNA TGTGCCAGCAGCTCCCTAGGTAGCACAGATACGCAGTATTTT.

This clonotype was counted at least ten times. This chain connects TRBV2 to TRBJ2-1; D perhaps matches TRBD2 (5 bases). Germline assignment: CDR1 SNHLY and CDR2 FYNNEI. Trimming shortened V by 8 bases and J by 7 bases, and 21 bases separated the two germline ends. The CDR3 runs to 15 residues. The CDR3 is CASFIPRAEGNEQFF. DNA for the CDR3: TGTGCCAGCTTTATCCCCCGGGCCGAGGGTAATGAGCAGTTCTTC.

The gene calls are TRBV7-2 and TRBJ2-5; D ambiguous. The CDR3 loop spans 15 amino acids. V was shortened by 5 bases and J by 1 base, with 14 bases between the two germline ends. The germline gives CDR1 SGHTA, CDR2 FQGNSA. The CDR3 sequence is CASSPSGDFQETQYF. For the CDR3, the DNA is TGTGCCAGCAGCCCGAGTGGGGATTTCCAAGAGACCCAGTACTTC. The full variable domain, rest sourced from reference TRBV7-2 and TRBJ2-5, is GAGVSQSPSNKVTEKGKDVELRCDPISGHTALYWYRQSLGQGLEFLIYFQGNSAPDKSGLPSDRFSAERTGGSVSTLTIQRTQQEDSAVYLCASSPSGDFQETQYFGPGTRLLVL.

The CDR3 DNA is TGTGCCAGCAGTCACGGACTAGCGGGAGTCTACGAGCAGTACTTC. It specifies CASSHGLAGVYEQYF. This chain links TRBV12-3 or TRBV12-4 with TRBJ2-7; 13 bases align to TRBD2. The CDR3 contains 15 residues. J lost 3 bases, V lost 5 bases, and 4 bases had no gene match.

This clonotype was found many times. The chain combines TRBV29-1 with TRBJ1-1, with D possibly matching TRBD1 (5 bases). This CDR3 is 13 amino acids long. Trimming pared 7 bases from V and 3 bases from J, leaving 15 bases between. Looked up from germline, CDR1 is SQVTM and CDR2 is ANQGSEA. CDR3 nucleotide sequence: TGCAGCGGGGATGCGGGGGACTACACTGAAGCTTTCTTT. Protein product: CSGDAGDYTEAFF.

V is TRBV5-1 and J is TRBJ1-5; 9 positions agree with TRBD1. The CDR3 has 14 amino acids. With V trimmed by 4 bases and J by 8 bases, 7 bases remained unmatched. The germline V gene has CDR1 SGHRS and CDR2 YFSETQ. CDR3 DNA sequence: TGCGCCAGCAGCCCGGGACAGGGTGTGGAGCCCCAGCATTTT. Its translation is CASSPGQGVEPQHF.

This clonotype was counted between two and nine times. The chain links TRBV27 to TRBJ1-1, with a possible D match to TRBD1 (5 bases). This CDR3 contains 14 residues. CDR1 is MNHEY, CDR2 SMNVEV, per germline (reference sequence). Trimming took off 6 bases at V and 1 base at J, with 12 bases between the two ends. The CDR3 bases are TGTGCCAGCAGGCCCCGGGACGGGAACACTGAAGCTTTCTTT. Translated: CASRPRDGNTEAFF.

Concerning this clonotype: One end of the junction fails to match germline, which may point to a read error. This chain connects TRBV7-7 to TRBJ2-2; 10 bases line up with TRBD2. The CDR3 consists of 15 residues. Germline CDR1 SSHAT, CDR2 FNYEAQ (reference sequence). This chain's CDR3 is CASRPAGGDTGELFF. In DNA form, the CDR3 reads TGTGCTAGCAGGCCAGCGGGGGGGGACACCGGGGAGCTGTTTTTT.

There are many counts of this clonotype. This chain connects TRBV10-3 to TRBJ2-2, with D hard to call. V was pared by 7 bases and J by 6 bases, with 9 bases between. Per the germline V gene, CDR1 is ENHRY and CDR2 is SYGVKD. The CDR3 extends over 12 amino acids. The CDR3 coding sequence is TGTGCCATCAATTCAGTTCCCGGGGAGCTGTTTTTT. Translation: CAINSVPGELFF.

This clonotype was counted a few times. V gene TRBV29-1 combines with J gene TRBJ1-1, with a weak D call TRBD1 (5 bases). The CDR3 length is 11 residues. Trimming pared 6 bases from V and 4 bases from J, leaving 9 bases between. From germline, CDR1 is SQVTM and CDR2 ANQGSEA. CDR3: CSVQGATEAFF. As DNA, the CDR3 is TGCAGCGTGCAGGGTGCCACTGAAGCTTTCTTT.

This clonotype turned up a few times. V usage is TRBV29-1 and J usage is TRBJ1-1; D gene ambiguous. The CDR3 covers 13 residues. Trimming took 6 bases from V and 2 from J, leaving 13 bases between them. Germline V gene lookup returns CDR1 SQVTM and CDR2 ANQGSEA. The CDR3 nucleotides are TGCAGCGTCTCCACCGCGTCCAACACTGAAGCTTTCTTT. This gives the protein CSVSTASNTEAFF.

The V and J genes are TRBV20-1 and TRBJ2-7; 11 bases fit TRBD2. The germline CDR1 and CDR2 sequences are DFQATT and SNEGSKA (reference sequence). The CDR3 sequence is 20 residues long. The V and J ends lost 3 bases and 2 bases, in that order; junction bases with no gene match: 21. CDR3 sequence: CSARLTGRPSGRWLPYEQYF. DNA of the CDR3: TGCAGTGCTAGGCTGACAGGGCGGCCTAGCGGGAGGTGGCTACCCTACGAGCAGTACTTC.